This passage covers 20 T cell receptor beta chains from one sample sequenced in a study of vaccination effects on CD4 cells after COVID-19. TCRdb's table, derived via immunoSEQ multiplex PCR, lists solely in-frame clones and lacks some. The sample yields about 46,000 clones, about 74% seen once. No antigen has been identified for these receptors. Sequencing followed a ViraFEST assay step that expanded antigen-specific CD4+ T cells with viral peptide pools. Once cultured for approximately ten days, the cells underwent separation to obtain CD4+ T cells. Participants each got two BNT162b2 or mRNA-1273 vaccine doses. The sequencing used CD4+ T cells from PBMCs cultured with HCoV-OC43 spike peptides, collected after COVID-19 vaccination. Subset noted: HCoV-OC43 spike overlapping peptide pool stimulation. These TCRs come from a human donor who received a COVID-19 vaccine.

This clone was observed a few times. This chain uses TRBV11-2 with TRBJ1-1, with D unresolved. CDR1 and CDR2 from the germline V gene are SGHAT and FQNNGV. Trimming cost V 5 bases and J 0 bases, with 10 bases left between them. The CDR3 length is 14 residues. Here the CDR3 DNA reads TGTGCCAGCAGCCGTGACGGAATGAACACTGAAGCTTTCTTT. Encoded protein: CASSRDGMNTEAFF.

The chain combines TRBV5-1 with TRBJ2-2, with D perhaps matching TRBD1 (5 bases). The CDR3 loop spans 13 amino acids. Germline CDR1 SGHRS, CDR2 YFSETQ. Trimming left V 0 bases short and J 8 bases short, with 8 bases between. The CDR3 DNA reads TGCGCCAGCAGCTTGGATGGGGCGGGGGAGCTGTTTTTT. This gives the protein CASSLDGAGELFF.

In nucleotides, the CDR3 is TGTGCCAGCAGGAAGGACAGGGGGAGTTCCTACGAGCAGTACTTC. Translated, it gives CASRKDRGSSYEQYF. The chain recombines TRBV7-8 with TRBJ2-7; 10 bases match TRBD1. The V and J ends lost 6 bases and 1 base, in that order; junction bases with no gene match: 6. Germline V gene lookup returns CDR1 SGHVS and CDR2 FQNEAQ. The CDR3 spans 15 residues.

The chain has TRBV5-5 and TRBJ2-7, with a possible D match to TRBD2 (6 bases). The germline V gene has CDR1 SGHKS and CDR2 YYEKEE (reference sequence). The germline V and J ends were trimmed by 2 bases and 3 bases, with 12 bases remaining between them. This CDR3 has 14 residues. CDR3 coding DNA: TGTGCCAGCAGCTTCCCTGGCGGGGTCTACGAGCAGTACTTC. Translated, it gives CASSFPGGVYEQYF.

The CDR3 DNA is TGTGCCAGTAGTATAGGACAGGGTGCCGAGCAGTACTTC. Translation: CASSIGQGAEQYF. The chain employs TRBV19 and TRBJ2-7; 7 bases fit TRBD1. Trimming took 1 base from V and 6 from J; bases not matched to a gene: 3. Germline V lookup: CDR1 LNHDA, CDR2 SQIVND (reference sequence). The length of the CDR3 is 13 residues.

V and J are TRBV2 and TRBJ1-5; D gene uncertain. Trimming shortened V by 7 bases and J by 3 bases, and 13 bases separated the two germline ends. The CDR3 covers 14 residues. Germline V gene lookup returns CDR1 SNHLY and CDR2 FYNNEI. The CDR3 coding sequence is TGTGCCAGCACGGCAGGACCAGACAATCAGCCCCAGCATTTT. Protein: CASTAGPDNQPQHF.

This clone was picked up a small number of times. The chain joins TRBV2 to TRBJ1-2, with 7 bases matching TRBD1. The CDR3 covers 14 residues. V gave up 3 bases and J gave up 5 bases; unmatched junction bases: 6. Germline V gene lookup returns CDR1 SNHLY and CDR2 FYNNEI. CDR3 nucleotide sequence: TGTGCCAGCAGTGAGCAGACAGGGACGTATGGCTACACCTTC. Protein sequence: CASSEQTGTYGYTF.

This clone was counted between two and nine times. The chain recombines TRBV7-6 with TRBJ1-1, with no clear D. The CDR3 extends over 16 amino acids. The germline V gene has CDR1 SGHVS and CDR2 FNYEAQ. V lost 5 bases and J lost 0, with 16 bases in between. CDR3 bases: TGTGCCAGCAGCGCAGGACGGACGATTATGAACACTGAAGCTTTCTTT. Its protein product is CASSAGRTIMNTEAFF.

This clone has a handful of counts. V usage is TRBV10-3 and J usage is TRBJ2-7, with 13 bases lining up with TRBD2. V shed 6 bases and J 0 bases; nucleotides not matched to a gene: 11. The CDR3 length is 18 residues. CDR1 ENHRY and CDR2 SYGVKD come from the germline V gene. The CDR3 protein is CAIRPATSGGISSYEQYF. The CDR3 DNA is TGTGCCATCAGGCCAGCGACTAGCGGGGGGATAAGCTCCTACGAGCAGTACTTC.

DNA of the CDR3: TGTGCCAGCTGGAAATTCGCGGACGGGGCCACTGAAGCTTTCTTT. Amino acids: CASWKFADGATEAFF. The chain has TRBV7-9 and TRBJ1-1, with TRBD1 as a possible D gene (5 bases). Germline values: CDR1 SEHNR, CDR2 FQNEAQ (reference sequence). The CDR3 is 15 amino acids. V dropped 8 bases and J dropped 4 bases, with 20 bases sitting between them.

This clone appeared once. The chain uses TRBV10-1 and TRBJ2-3; possibly TRBD1 or TRBD2 for D (5 bases each). The CDR3 runs to 15 residues. Per the germline V gene, CDR1 is WNHNN and CDR2 is SYGVQD (reference sequence). With 3 bases removed from V and 2 bases from J, the gap between germline ends came to 12 bases. Here the CDR3 DNA reads TGCGCCAGCAGTGATTATACGGGGACCACAGATACGCAGTATTTT. Amino acid sequence: CASSDYTGTTDTQYF.

The chain couples TRBV29-1 to TRBJ2-5; possible D gene TRBD1, 5 bases. This CDR3 has 14 amino acids. Germline CDR1 SQVTM, CDR2 ANQGSEA. The V end lost 4 bases, the J end lost 2 bases, and 14 bases lay between the germline ends. The CDR3 protein is CSVVLQGRQETQYF. CDR3 coding DNA: TGCAGCGTTGTTCTGCAGGGTAGGCAAGAGACCCAGTACTTC.

V gene TRBV5-6 combines with J gene TRBJ2-3; 10 bases match TRBD1. The trim removed 2 bases at V and 0 bases at J, leaving 9 bases unmatched. Germline CDR1 and CDR2: SGHDT and YYEEEE. The CDR3 is 18 residues long. The CDR3 region is CASSFRQGARPSTDTQYF. For the CDR3, the DNA is TGTGCCAGCAGCTTCAGACAGGGGGCGCGTCCCAGCACAGATACGCAGTATTTT. The complete variable domain, with remaining parts taken from reference TRBV5-6 and TRBJ2-3, reads DAGVTQSPTHLIKTRGQQVTLRCSPKSGHDTVSWYQQALGQGPQFIFQYYEEEERQRGNFPDRFSGHQFPNYSSELNVNALLLGDSALYLCASSFRQGARPSTDTQYFGPGTRLTVL.

The chain recombines TRBV5-1 with TRBJ1-2, with D possibly matching TRBD1 (6 bases). V shed 6 bases and J shed 0 bases, with 12 bases lying between them. CDR1 and CDR2 from the germline V gene are SGHRS and YFSETQ. The CDR3 has 14 amino acids. CDR3 loop: CASTTTGTNYGYTF. Here the CDR3 DNA reads TGCGCCAGCACCACGACAGGAACTAACTATGGCTACACCTTC.

On this clone itself: Likely a read error: the CDR3 ends without its conserved phenylalanine or tryptophan. The DNA is omitted, as the CDR3 cannot be located on it reliably, and the CDR3 follows TCRdb's listing. The V call is TRBV2, the J call TRBJ2-4. Termini included, the CDR3 measures 12 amino acids. Germline-derived CDR1 and CDR2 are SNHLY and FYNNEI. The CDR3 loop reads CASSESVARSDL.

The chain links TRBV2 to TRBJ1-1; a weak D match, TRBD1 (6 bases). Germline loops: CDR1 SNHLY, CDR2 FYNNEI. The CDR3 contains 13 residues. V lost 8 bases, J lost 7 bases, and 17 bases lay in between. DNA of the CDR3: TGTGCCAGCTCCGCAGGGGTCTGGATTGAAGCTTTCTTT. It yields the protein CASSAGVWIEAFF.

This clone was observed a handful of times. J is TRBJ2-1 and V is TRBV19; TRBD2 might be the D (6 bases). Deletions cut 7 bases from V and 0 bases from J, with 13 bases between. Germline V gene data show CDR1 as LNHDA and CDR2 as SQIVND (reference sequence). The CDR3 sequence is 15 residues long. The CDR3 loop reads CASKSLAHSYNEQFF. The CDR3 DNA reads TGTGCCAGTAAGTCGCTAGCGCACTCCTACAATGAGCAGTTCTTC.

The V call is TRBV12-3 or TRBV12-4, the J call TRBJ2-1, with D unclear. V gave up 6 bases and J gave up 10 bases, with 7 bases separating them. The CDR3 length is 10 residues. CDR3 sequence reads: CASSRREQFF. The DNA for the CDR3 is TGTGCCAGCAGCCGCCGGGAGCAGTTCTTC.

This clone was counted ten times or more. V and J are TRBV10-3 and TRBJ1-1; 7 bases fit TRBD1. J was trimmed by 8 bases and V by 2 bases; bases with no gene match: 11. The length of the CDR3 is 15 residues. The germline CDR1 and CDR2 sequences are ENHRY and SYGVKD. The CDR3 region has the DNA TGTGCCATCAGTGAGACCGGGACAGCTACTACCGAAGCTTTCTTT. Amino acids: CAISETGTATTEAFF.

This rearrangement joins TRBV5-6 to TRBJ2-5, with TRBD1 matching 7 bases. J was trimmed by 3 bases and V by 5 bases; bases with no gene match: 4. The CDR3 has 13 residues. Germline lookup yields CDR1 SGHDT and CDR2 YYEEEE. Here the CDR3 DNA reads TGTGCCAGCAGGGGACAGAGTGAAGAGACCCAGTACTTC. Translated: CASRGQSEETQYF.